These 18 T cell receptor beta chains were all obtained from the same sample, sequenced in a study of blood T cell repertoires in COVID-19. Method: immunoSEQ multiplex PCR; TCRdb's copy keeps in-frame clones and lacks some. The sample records under 300,000 clones, around 82% being singletons. Sample: peripheral blood. These receptors originate from a woman aged 80 or older with active or convalescent COVID-19.

The chain carries TRBV3-1 (or the pseudogene TRBV3-2) and TRBJ2-1, with D possibly matching TRBD2 (7 bases). The germline CDR1 and CDR2 sequences are LGHDT and YNNKEL (reference sequence). This CDR3 contains 17 residues. With 0 bases removed from V and 5 bases from J, the gap between germline ends came to 17 bases. The CDR3 spells CASSQDVGGPLDNEQFF. Written as DNA, the CDR3 is TGTGCCAGCAGCCAAGATGTCGGGGGGCCCTTAGACAATGAGCAGTTCTTC.

The rearrangement links TRBV19 to TRBJ2-1, with TRBD1 matching 12 bases. CDR3 length equals 18 residues. Germline V CDR1 and CDR2: LNHDA, SQIVND (reference sequence). J lost 6 bases, V lost 4 bases, and 13 bases had no gene match. The CDR3 region has the DNA TGTGCCAGTAGTACCGACCGGGACAGGGGGCTTAGTATCAATGAGCAGTTCTTC. Translated, it gives CASSTDRDRGLSINEQFF.

The rearrangement joins TRBV5-1 to TRBJ1-3; D gene unclear. This CDR3 is built from 15 residues. Germline CDR1 is SGHRS and CDR2 is YFSETQ. V was cut by 2 bases and J by 0 bases, with 9 bases left in between. The CDR3 nucleotides read TGCGCCAGCAGCTTTAGCGGAAACTCTGGAAACACCATATATTTT. This codes for CASSFSGNSGNTIYF.

This chain links TRBV5-6 with TRBJ2-1; possibly TRBD1 for D (6 bases). There are 14 residues in the CDR3. Germline V gene sequence: CDR1 SGHDT, CDR2 YYEEEE. V gave up 4 bases and J gave up 10 bases, with 18 bases separating them. The CDR3 region is CASSHWDGTGEQFF. The CDR3 region has the DNA TGTGCCAGCAGCCACTGGGACGGAACAGGGGAGCAGTTCTTC.

J is TRBJ2-1 and V is TRBV29-1; D is unresolved. The CDR3 length is 14 residues. V was shortened by 4 bases and J by 0 bases, with 10 bases between the two germline ends. Germline V lookup: CDR1 SQVTM, CDR2 ANQGSEA. The CDR3 sequence is CSVVGRGSYNEQFF. CDR3 coding DNA: TGCAGCGTTGTTGGAAGAGGCTCCTACAATGAGCAGTTCTTC.

The V gene is TRBV2, the J gene TRBJ2-7; weak D call: TRBD1 (7 bases). The CDR3 covers 14 residues. With 3 bases removed from V and 2 bases from J, the gap between germline ends came to 11 bases. In germline, CDR1 is SNHLY, CDR2 FYNNEI. Written as DNA, the CDR3 is TGTGCCAGCAGTGAGCAGGGGGGTACCTACGAGCAGTACTTC. Its translation is CASSEQGGTYEQYF.

About this clone: The junction and the germline gene differ at one end; a read error may be behind it. This chain uses TRBV28 with TRBJ1-4; D gene unclear. The CDR3 spans 17 residues. Germline V gives CDR1 MDHEN, CDR2 SYDVKM. In DNA form, the CDR3 reads TGTGCCAGCAGTTCTGTTTCGCGGGCCACAACGAATGAAAAACTGTTTTTT. It is translated as CASSSVSRATTNEKLFF.

This clone has more than one count but fewer than ten. CDR3 DNA sequence: TGTGCCTGGGGCCTTCGGGGCTACACCTTC. This translates into CAWGLRGYTF. The genes are TRBV30 and TRBJ1-2; D call uncertain. CDR3 length: 10 residues. V dropped 5 bases and J dropped 8 bases, with 9 bases sitting between them. Germline CDR1 GTSNPN, CDR2 SVGIG (reference sequence).

The chain uses TRBV27 and TRBJ2-3; D unclear. This CDR3 region has 15 residues. Germline V gene lookup returns CDR1 MNHEY and CDR2 SMNVEV (reference sequence). The V and J ends lost 2 bases and 6 bases respectively, with 15 bases between them. For the CDR3, the DNA is TGTGCCAGCAGTTTAGCGGCGTGGGTCAGCGATACGCAGTATTTT. As protein: CASSLAAWVSDTQYF.

This chain links TRBV7-2 with TRBJ1-3; D is uncertain. Germline CDR1 and CDR2: SGHTA and FQGNSA. This CDR3 comprises 14 residues. Trimming removed 3 bases at V and 4 bases at J, with 10 bases between. CDR3 sequence reads: CASSFQVRGNTIYF. The CDR3 DNA sequence: TGTGCCAGCAGCTTCCAAGTTCGGGGAAACACCATATATTTT.

This clone occurred once. The junction shows a germline mismatch at one end, possibly a read error. The rearrangement joins TRBV7-7 to TRBJ2-5, with TRBD1 as a possible D gene (6 bases). Germline V gene data show CDR1 as SSHAT and CDR2 as FNYEAQ (reference sequence). The length of the CDR3 is 15 residues. The CDR3 here is CASSLAPTGLETQYF. CDR3 sequence (DNA): TGTGCTAGCAGCTTAGCCCCCACAGGGTTAGAGACCCAGTACTTC.

This clone turned up a few times. The chain is built from TRBV19 and TRBJ1-2, with 10 bases identical to TRBD1. The CDR3 runs 15 residues. The trim removed 4 bases at V and 2 bases at J, leaving 4 bases unmatched. Per the germline V gene, CDR1 is LNHDA and CDR2 is SQIVND (reference sequence). The CDR3 coding sequence is TGTGCCAGTAGTAACCGGGACAGGGGAAACTATGGCTACACCTTC. It codes for CASSNRDRGNYGYTF.

The gene calls are TRBV10-1 and TRBJ2-7; D remains unclear. This CDR3 comprises 14 residues. CDR1 and CDR2 (germline): WNHNN, SYGVQD (reference sequence). V lost 4 bases to trimming and J lost 2 bases, with 12 bases between them. CDR3 region: CASSVGGKPYEQYF. CDR3 nucleotides: TGCGCCAGCAGTGTTGGCGGAAAGCCCTACGAGCAGTACTTC.

CDR3 residues: CASSDGPTGSQPQHF. In DNA form, the CDR3 reads TGTGCCAGCAGTGATGGGCCAACAGGATCTCAGCCCCAGCATTTT. The rearrangement uses TRBV6-1 and TRBJ1-5; TRBD1 might be the D (5 bases). Trimming left V 3 bases short and J 6 bases short, with 15 bases between. In germline, CDR1 is MNHNS, CDR2 SASEGT. The CDR3 runs to 15 residues.

The chain couples TRBV5-4 to TRBJ1-2; D is unresolved. With 2 bases removed from V and 5 bases from J, the gap between germline ends came to 13 bases. The V gene's germline CDR1 is SGHNT and CDR2 YYREEE (reference sequence). The CDR3 extends over 14 amino acids. The CDR3 loop is CASSFGRTQYGYTF. CDR3 nucleotides: TGTGCCAGCAGCTTTGGTAGAACCCAATATGGCTACACCTTC.

The V and J genes are TRBV5-1 and TRBJ1-1; TRBD1 matches 9 bases. The V segment lost 4 bases and the J segment 6 bases; nucleotides outside the gene matches: 4. Germline V CDR1 and CDR2: SGHRS, YFSETQ. The CDR3 extends over 13 amino acids. The CDR3 loop is CASSLDRGAEAFF. The CDR3 DNA reads as TGCGCCAGCAGCCTGGACAGGGGCGCTGAAGCTTTCTTT.

The chain has TRBV6-1 and TRBJ2-7; 8 bases map to TRBD2. CDR1 and CDR2 from the germline V gene are MNHNS and SASEGT. The CDR3 is 15 amino acids. Unmatched junction bases numbered 7, after V lost 3 bases and J lost 3 bases. The CDR3 coding sequence is TGTGCCAGCAGTGAGCCGGGACTAGGAGTCTACGAGCAGTACTTC. Translation gives CASSEPGLGVYEQYF.

The chain links TRBV9 to TRBJ2-7; 7 nucleotides align to TRBD1. Germline CDR1 and CDR2: SGDLS and YYNGEE. The CDR3 length is 15 residues. V was pared by 0 bases and J by 0 bases, with 3 bases of the junction left unmatched. For the CDR3, the DNA is TGTGCCAGCAGCGTAGGTGGGACAGTCTCCTACGAGCAGTACTTC. This codes for CASSVGGTVSYEQYF.